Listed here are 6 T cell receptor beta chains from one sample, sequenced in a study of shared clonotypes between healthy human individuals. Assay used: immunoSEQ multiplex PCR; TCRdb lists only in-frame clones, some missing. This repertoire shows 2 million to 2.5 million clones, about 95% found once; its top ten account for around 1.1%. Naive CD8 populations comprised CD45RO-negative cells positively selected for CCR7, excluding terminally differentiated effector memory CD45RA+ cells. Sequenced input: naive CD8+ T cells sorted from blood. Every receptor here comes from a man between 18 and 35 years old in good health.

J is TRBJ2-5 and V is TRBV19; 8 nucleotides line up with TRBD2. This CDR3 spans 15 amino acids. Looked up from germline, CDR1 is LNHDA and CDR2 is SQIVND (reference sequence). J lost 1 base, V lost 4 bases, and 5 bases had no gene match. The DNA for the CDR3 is TGTGCCAGTAGTACGTCGACTAGCGCCCAAGAGACCCAGTACTTC. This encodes CASSTSTSAQETQYF.

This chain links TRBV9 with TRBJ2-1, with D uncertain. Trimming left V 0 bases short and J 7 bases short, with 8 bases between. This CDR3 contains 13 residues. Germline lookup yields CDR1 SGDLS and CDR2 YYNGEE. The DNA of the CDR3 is TGTGCCAGCAGCGTAGCTTGGGGAAATGAGCAGTTCTTC. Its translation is CASSVAWGNEQFF.

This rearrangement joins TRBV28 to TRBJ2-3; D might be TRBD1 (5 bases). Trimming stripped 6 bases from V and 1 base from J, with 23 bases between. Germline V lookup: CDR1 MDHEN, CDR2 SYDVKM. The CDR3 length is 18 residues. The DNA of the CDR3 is TGTGCCAGCAGCTGGGTAGGCGCCCCCCAGGGCCGCACAGATACGCAGTATTTT. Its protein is CASSWVGAPQGRTDTQYF.

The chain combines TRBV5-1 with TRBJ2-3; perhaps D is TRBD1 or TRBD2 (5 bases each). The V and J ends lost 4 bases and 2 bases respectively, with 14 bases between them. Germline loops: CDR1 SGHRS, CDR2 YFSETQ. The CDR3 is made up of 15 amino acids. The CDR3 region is CASSRTGPFTDTQYF. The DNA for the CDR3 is TGCGCCAGCAGCCGGACGGGACCTTTCACAGATACGCAGTATTTT. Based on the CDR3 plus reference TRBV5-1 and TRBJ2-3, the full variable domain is KAGVTQTPRYLIKTRGQQVTLSCSPISGHRSVSWYQQTPGQGLQFLFEYFSETQRNKGNFPGRFSGRQFSNSRSEMNVSTLELGDSALYLCASSRTGPFTDTQYFGPGTRLTVL.

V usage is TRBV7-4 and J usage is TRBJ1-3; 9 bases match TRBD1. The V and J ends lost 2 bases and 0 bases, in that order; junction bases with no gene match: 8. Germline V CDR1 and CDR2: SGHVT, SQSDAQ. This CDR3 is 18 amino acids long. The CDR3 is CASSLNPRTGASGNTIYF. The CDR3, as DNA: TGTGCCAGCAGCTTAAATCCCCGGACAGGGGCCTCTGGAAACACCATATATTTT.

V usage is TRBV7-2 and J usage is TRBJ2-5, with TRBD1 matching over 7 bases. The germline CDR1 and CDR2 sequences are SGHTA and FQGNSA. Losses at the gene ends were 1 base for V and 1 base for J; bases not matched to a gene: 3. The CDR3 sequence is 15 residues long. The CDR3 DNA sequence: TGTGCCAGCAGCTTAGGGACAGGCCTCCAAGAGACCCAGTACTTC. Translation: CASSLGTGLQETQYF.